This TCR beta chain was sequenced for a study of blood T cell repertoires in COVID-19 (dated by TCRdb to between 2020 and 2021). With respect to the entire study: The collaborator samples originated in the United States, Italy and Spain and spanned the acute and convalescent phases of COVID-19. Sample metadata almost always included a de-identified subject ID, COVID-19 status, age in years and sex. The samples were drawn from two sources: the first 160 participants of the ongoing ImmuneRACE study, and fewer than 1,500 subjects contributed by 6 global collaborators. The repertoires were released in a freely available public database meant as a resource for research on the immune response to SARS-CoV-2. Subjects who had been exposed to COVID-19, were actively infected with it, or had recovered from it provided the deeply sampled blood TCRbeta repertoires that made up the dataset. The material from the prospective study consisted of cDNA or gDNA derived from T cells, B-cell-depleted T cells, or PBMCs. Where available, HLA class I and class II types were obtained from metadata supplied by the sample provider rather than from assay-based typing. General conclusions and limits of the study: Clinical and demographic metadata were provided uncurated, with the amount varying by source and participant.

Comments on this clone: Its recognized antigen is unknown. Base qualities were left out, and no much larger clone turns up one base away.

Enrolling through a virtual design, the prospective study's participants ranged in age from roughly 18 to 95 years and lived across 20 to 30 United States geographic areas. In the prospective study, cohorts were assigned on the basis of participant-reported clinical history obtained from a screening survey and a study questionnaire. ImmuneRACE Cohort 3 recovered participants were defined by two consecutive negative NP/OP PCR tests, healthcare professional clearance, or symptom resolution. Each participant in the prospective study had whole blood, serum and a nasopharyngeal or oropharyngeal swab collected by mobile phlebotomists. Additional blood draws and questionnaires over an approximately 2-month period could optionally be provided by prospective study participants. Prospective study blood samples were shipped either frozen or at room temperature before DNA extraction. The CDR3, cysteine through phenylalanine, is 17 amino acids long. Only the CDR3 region is kept as DNA, spanning 51 bases read in frame from base 1. V and J are truncated by 6 bases and 1 base respectively, leaving an intervening sequence of 19 bases. CDR1 LGHDT and CDR2 YNNKEL are derived from the germline V gene (reference sequence).

TCRbeta CDR3 regions were amplified from genomic DNA using the immunoSEQ Assay, a bias-controlled multiplex PCR. The original pipeline was this. The number of nucleated cells in each sample was estimated from the amplification of reference gene primers within the assay. To quantify the absolute abundance of each unique TCRbeta CDR3 rearrangement, sequence reads were collapsed and filtered. For each sample, productive Simpson clonality was calculated by taking the square root of Simpson's diversity index across productive rearrangements. Drawn from immuneACCESS, this table holds only the in-frame rearrangements with V and J called that TCRdb kept. Clones are partly lost; checked studies trace under half to an unresolved V gene and leave the rest unexplained. That table is the source of V, J and clone size, and D and trimming were worked out from the DNA. This sample comprises about 320,000 clones, about nine tenths of them detected only once. The ten largest clones add up to 2.6% of the sample.

The receptor comes from a man aged 60-69 years who had recovered from COVID-19. The sample consisted of PBMCs or T cells enriched from blood (not recorded which). Recombination joined TRBV3-1 (or the pseudogene TRBV3-2) with TRBJ1-5; perhaps TRBD1 is the D gene, with 6 bases matching. The CDR3: CASSPEGGTSSNQPQHF. The DNA reads TGTGCCAGCAGTCCGGAGGGGGGGACCTCGAGCAATCAGCCCCAGCATTTT.